The clone carrying this T cell receptor (beta chain) was observed a handful of times. As the sequencing template, cDNA was produced by extracting RNA and reverse transcribing it. The data were produced by immunoSEQ multiplex PCR, yet TCRdb's version contains in-frame clones alone and is incomplete. The repertoire holds 150,000 to 180,000 clones, with 40% to 60% as singletons. The data were taken from a study of CD8+ T cells in alopecia areata. Turning to the study itself: In an open-label trial, patients got 5 to 10 mg tofacitinib twice daily.

J was trimmed by 5 bases and V by 3 bases; bases with no gene match: 5. The germline V gene has CDR1 SQVTM and CDR2 ANQGSEA. CDR3 length: 13 amino acids. The V gene is TRBV29-1, the J gene TRBJ1-2; 8 nucleotides agree with TRBD1. This receptor was identified in a human donor with alopecia areata. Source: CD8+ T cells sorted from blood, taken at week 0. Written as DNA, the CDR3 is TGCAGCGTTGAGGCAGGGGGCAGTTATGGCTACACCTTC. As protein: CSVEAGGSYGYTF.